Listed here are 3 T cell receptor beta chains from one sample, sequenced in a study of T-cell reconstitution after alpha-beta-depleted transplantation in children. Molecular barcoding with unique molecular identifiers was used for the TCRbeta library. Each CDR3 protein gets one entry after TCRdb re-called the PCR reads with MiXCR. The table shows 750,000 to 950,000 distinct CDR3 sequences, with roughly 16% occurring only once. The sequences come from PBMCs, mostly from graft donor cells, collected 360 days after TCRalphabeta/CD19-depleted stem cell transplant. The receptors stem from a male patient aged 10-17 years who had a stem cell transplant for acute lymphoblastic leukemia, so the T cells may come from the graft donor.

The V gene is TRBV9, the J gene TRBJ1-1, with D hard to call. V was clipped by 3 bases and J by 0 bases, with 15 bases between them. CDR1 SGDLS and CDR2 YYNGEE come from the germline V gene. The CDR3 totals 16 residues. CDR3 sequence: CASSAGSRTMNTEAFF. The CDR3 coding sequence is TGTGCCAGCAGCGCAGGTTCCCGAACCATGAACACTGAAGCTTTCTTT.

J is TRBJ2-5 and V is TRBV7-8; unclear D gene. Deletions cut 5 bases from V and 7 bases from J, with 14 bases between. Germline V CDR1 and CDR2: SGHVS, FQNEAQ. There are 13 residues in the CDR3. The DNA for the CDR3 is TGTGCCAGCAGCCATGACGGGCACGCGACCCAGTACTTC. It is translated as CASSHDGHATQYF.

This chain uses TRBV5-1 with TRBJ2-7; TRBD1 is a possible D gene (5 bases). This CDR3 comprises 14 residues. The germline V gene encodes CDR1 SGHRS and CDR2 YFSETQ. Trimming took 2 bases from V and 1 from J, leaving 10 bases between them. The CDR3 nucleotides read TGCGCCAGCAGCTTTGGGGCAGTTTCCTACGAGCAGTACTTC. This translates into CASSFGAVSYEQYF. Using reference TRBV5-1 and TRBJ2-7 for the parts outside the CDR3, the full variable domain is KAGVTQTPRYLIKTRGQQVTLSCSPISGHRSVSWYQQTPGQGLQFLFEYFSETQRNKGNFPGRFSGRQFSNSRSEMNVSTLELGDSALYLCASSFGAVSYEQYFGPGTRLTVT.